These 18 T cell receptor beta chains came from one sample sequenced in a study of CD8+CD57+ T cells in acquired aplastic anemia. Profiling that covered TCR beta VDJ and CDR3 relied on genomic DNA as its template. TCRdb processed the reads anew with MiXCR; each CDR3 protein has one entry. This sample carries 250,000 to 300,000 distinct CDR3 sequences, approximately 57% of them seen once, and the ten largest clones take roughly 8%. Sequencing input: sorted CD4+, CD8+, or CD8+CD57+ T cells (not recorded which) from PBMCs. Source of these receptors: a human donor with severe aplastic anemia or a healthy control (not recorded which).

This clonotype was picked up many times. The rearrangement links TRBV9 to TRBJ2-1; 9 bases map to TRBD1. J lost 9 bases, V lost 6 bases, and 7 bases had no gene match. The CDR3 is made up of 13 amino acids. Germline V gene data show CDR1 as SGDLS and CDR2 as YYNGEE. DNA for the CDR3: TGTGCCAGCACCGGGACAGGGACAATTGAGCAGTTCTTC. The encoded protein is CASTGTGTIEQFF.

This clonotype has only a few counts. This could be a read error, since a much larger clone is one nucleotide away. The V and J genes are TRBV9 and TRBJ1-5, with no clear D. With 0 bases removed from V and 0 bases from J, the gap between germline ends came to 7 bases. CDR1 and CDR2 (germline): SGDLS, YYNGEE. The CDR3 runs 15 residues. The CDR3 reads CASSVEGPSNQPQHF. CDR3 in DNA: TGTGCCAGCAGCGTAGAGGGCCCTAGCAATCAGCCCCAGCATTTT.

The DNA for the CDR3 is TGTGCCAACCGGGACAGGGGCATTTCACCCCTCCACTTT. This encodes CANRDRGISPLHF. V usage is TRBV2 and J usage is TRBJ1-6; 10 nucleotides match TRBD1. Unmatched junction bases numbered 6, after V lost 10 bases and J lost 9 bases. Germline assignment: CDR1 SNHLY and CDR2 FYNNEI. The CDR3 is 13 residues long. The full variable domain, completed using reference TRBV2 and TRBJ1-6, is EPEVTQTPSHQVTQMGQEVILRCVPISNHLYFYWYRQILGQKVEFLVSFYNNEISEKSEIFDDQFSVERPDGSNFTLKIRSTKLEDSAMYFCANRDRGISPLHFGNGTRLTVT.

The CDR3 spells CSVDTGNYEQYF. CDR3 nucleotides: TGCAGCGTTGATACTGGGAACTACGAGCAGTACTTC. This chain joins TRBV29-1 and TRBJ2-7; D remains ambiguous. CDR1 and CDR2 from the germline V gene are SQVTM and ANQGSEA. V was shortened by 3 bases and J by 3 bases, with 9 bases between the two germline ends. CDR3 length equals 12 residues.

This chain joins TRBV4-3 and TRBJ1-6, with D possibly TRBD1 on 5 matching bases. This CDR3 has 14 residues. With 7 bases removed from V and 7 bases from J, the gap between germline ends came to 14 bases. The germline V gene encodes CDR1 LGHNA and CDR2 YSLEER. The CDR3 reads CASTTGPQNSPLHF. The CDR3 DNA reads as TGCGCCAGCACCACAGGACCACAGAATTCACCCCTCCACTTT.

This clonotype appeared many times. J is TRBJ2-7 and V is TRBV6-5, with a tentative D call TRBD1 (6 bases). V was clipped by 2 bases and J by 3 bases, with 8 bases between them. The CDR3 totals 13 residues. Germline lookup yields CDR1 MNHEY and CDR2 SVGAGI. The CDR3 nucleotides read TGTGCCAGCAGTTACCAGGGGAACTACGAGCAGTACTTC. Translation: CASSYQGNYEQYF.

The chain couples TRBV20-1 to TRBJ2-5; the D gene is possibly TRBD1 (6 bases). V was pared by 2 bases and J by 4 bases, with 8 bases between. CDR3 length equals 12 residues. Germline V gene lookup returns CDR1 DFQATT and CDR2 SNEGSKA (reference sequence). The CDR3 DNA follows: TGCAGTGCTAGATCCAGGGGAGAGACCCAGTACTTC. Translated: CSARSRGETQYF.

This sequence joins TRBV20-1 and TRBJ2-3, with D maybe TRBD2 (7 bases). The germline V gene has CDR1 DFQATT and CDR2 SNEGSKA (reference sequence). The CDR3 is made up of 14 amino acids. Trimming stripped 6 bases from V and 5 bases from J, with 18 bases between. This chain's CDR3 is CSASGGGAGDTQYF. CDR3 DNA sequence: TGCAGTGCCTCTGGAGGGGGGGCCGGAGATACGCAGTATTTT.

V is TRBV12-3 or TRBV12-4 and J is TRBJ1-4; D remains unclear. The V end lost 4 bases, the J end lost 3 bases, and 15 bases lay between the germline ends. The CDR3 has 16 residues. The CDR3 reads CASSSRHPWANEKLFF. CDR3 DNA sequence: TGTGCCAGCAGTTCCAGACACCCTTGGGCTAATGAAAAACTGTTTTTT.

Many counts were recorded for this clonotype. CDR3 in DNA: TGCAGTGCTAGTTGGGAGGCGGGAGAGACCCAGTACTTC. Protein: CSASWEAGETQYF. The chain employs TRBV20-1 and TRBJ2-5, with D perhaps matching TRBD2 (6 bases). The CDR3 runs 13 residues. V was trimmed by 3 bases and J by 4 bases, leaving 12 bases between them. Germline CDR1 is DFQATT and CDR2 is SNEGSKA (reference sequence).

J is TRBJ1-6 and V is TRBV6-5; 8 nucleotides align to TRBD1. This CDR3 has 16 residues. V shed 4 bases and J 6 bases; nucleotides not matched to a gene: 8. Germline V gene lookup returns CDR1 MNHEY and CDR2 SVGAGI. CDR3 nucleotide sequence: TGTGCCAGCAGTTCCGCGTTAACAGGGGGTAATTCACCCCTCCACTTT. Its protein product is CASSSALTGGNSPLHF.

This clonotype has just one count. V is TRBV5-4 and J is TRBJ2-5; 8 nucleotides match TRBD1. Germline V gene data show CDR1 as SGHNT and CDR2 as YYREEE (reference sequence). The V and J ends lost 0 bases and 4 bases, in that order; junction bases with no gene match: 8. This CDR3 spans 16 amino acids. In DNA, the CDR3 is TGTGCCAGCAGCTTGGTAGTGACAGGGGAAGGAGAGACCCAGTACTTC. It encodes CASSLVVTGEGETQYF.

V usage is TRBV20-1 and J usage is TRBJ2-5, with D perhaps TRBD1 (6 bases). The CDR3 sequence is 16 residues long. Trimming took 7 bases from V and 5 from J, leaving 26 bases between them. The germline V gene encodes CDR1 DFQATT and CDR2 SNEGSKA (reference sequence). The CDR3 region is CSGRQARAGTGETQYF. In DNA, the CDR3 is TGCAGTGGGCGGCAGGCCCGCGCTGGCACAGGGGAGACCCAGTACTTC.

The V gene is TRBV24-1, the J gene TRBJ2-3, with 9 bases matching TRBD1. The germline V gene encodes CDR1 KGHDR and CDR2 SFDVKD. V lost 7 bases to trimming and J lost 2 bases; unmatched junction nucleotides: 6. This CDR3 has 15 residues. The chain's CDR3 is CATRLGQGPTDTQYF. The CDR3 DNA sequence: TGTGCCACCAGACTCGGACAGGGGCCCACAGATACGCAGTATTTT.

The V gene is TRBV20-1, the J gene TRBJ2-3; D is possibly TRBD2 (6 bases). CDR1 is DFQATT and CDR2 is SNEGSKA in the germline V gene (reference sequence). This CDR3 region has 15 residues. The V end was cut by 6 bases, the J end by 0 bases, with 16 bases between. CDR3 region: CSAPRFAGSTDTQYF. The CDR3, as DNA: TGCAGTGCCCCCCGTTTCGCGGGGAGCACAGATACGCAGTATTTT.

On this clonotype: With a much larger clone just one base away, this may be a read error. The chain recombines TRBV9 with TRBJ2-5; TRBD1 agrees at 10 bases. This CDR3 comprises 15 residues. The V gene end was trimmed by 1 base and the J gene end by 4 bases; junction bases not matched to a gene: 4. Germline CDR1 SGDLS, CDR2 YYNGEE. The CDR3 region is CASSVHDRGRETQYF. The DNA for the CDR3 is TGTGCCAGCAGCGTACACGACAGGGGGCGAGAGACCCAGTACTTC.

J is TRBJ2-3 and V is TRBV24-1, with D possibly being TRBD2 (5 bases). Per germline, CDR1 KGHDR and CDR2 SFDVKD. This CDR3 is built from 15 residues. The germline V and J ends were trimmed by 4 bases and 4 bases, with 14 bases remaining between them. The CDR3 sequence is CATSDTGLNPDTQYF. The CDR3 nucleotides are TGTGCCACCAGTGACACCGGACTTAACCCAGATACGCAGTATTTT.

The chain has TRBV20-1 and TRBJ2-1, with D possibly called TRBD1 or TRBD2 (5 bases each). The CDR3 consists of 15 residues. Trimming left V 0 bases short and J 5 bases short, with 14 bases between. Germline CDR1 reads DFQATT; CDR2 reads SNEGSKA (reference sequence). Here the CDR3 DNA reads TGCAGTGCTAGAGATCCGCAGGGAGATCACAATGAGCAGTTCTTC. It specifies CSARDPQGDHNEQFF.